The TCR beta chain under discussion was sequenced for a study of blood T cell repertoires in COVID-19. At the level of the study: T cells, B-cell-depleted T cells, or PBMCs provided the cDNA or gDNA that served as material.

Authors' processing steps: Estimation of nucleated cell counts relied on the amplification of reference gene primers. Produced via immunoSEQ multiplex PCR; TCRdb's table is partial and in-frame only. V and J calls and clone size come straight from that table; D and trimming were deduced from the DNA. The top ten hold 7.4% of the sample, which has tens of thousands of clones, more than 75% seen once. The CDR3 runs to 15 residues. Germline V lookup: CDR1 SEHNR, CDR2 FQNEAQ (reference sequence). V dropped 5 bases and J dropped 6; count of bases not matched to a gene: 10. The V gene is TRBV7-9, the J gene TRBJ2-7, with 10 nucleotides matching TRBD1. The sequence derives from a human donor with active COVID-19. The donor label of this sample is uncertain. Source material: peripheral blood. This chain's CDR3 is CASSDRTGGSAEQYF. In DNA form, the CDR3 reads TGTGCCAGCAGCGATCGGACAGGGGGATCGGCCGAGCAGTACTTC.